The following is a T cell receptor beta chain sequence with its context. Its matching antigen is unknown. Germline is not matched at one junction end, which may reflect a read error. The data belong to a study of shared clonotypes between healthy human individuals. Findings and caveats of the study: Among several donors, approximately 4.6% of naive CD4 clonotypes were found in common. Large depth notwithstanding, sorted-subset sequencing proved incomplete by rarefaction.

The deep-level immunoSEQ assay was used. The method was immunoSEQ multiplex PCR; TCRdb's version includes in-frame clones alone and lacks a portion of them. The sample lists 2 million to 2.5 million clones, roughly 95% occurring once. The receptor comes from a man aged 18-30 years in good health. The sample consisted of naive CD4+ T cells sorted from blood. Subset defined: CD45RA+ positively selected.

CDR3 DNA: TGTGCCACCAGCCAGAGTTTACTCGGGGTCAACGTCCTGACTTTC. As protein: CATSQSLLGVNVLTF. This rearrangement joins TRBV15 to TRBJ2-6, with D perhaps matching TRBD2 (5 bases). The length of the CDR3 is 15 residues. Germline V lookup: CDR1 LNHNV, CDR2 YYDKDF (reference sequence).